The 16 T cell receptor beta chains below were found in one sample sequenced in a study of immune cell composition in non-small cell lung cancer. The table came from immunoSEQ multiplex PCR; TCRdb's copy has only in-frame clones and leaves some out. Among about 4,000 clones listed, over 65% were seen once. The sequencing input was lung tumor tissue. The source is a human donor with non-small cell lung cancer.

In its sample, this clone was seen a few times. The chain is built from TRBV7-9 and TRBJ1-4; D not certain. This CDR3 is 11 amino acids long. Trimming shortened V by 5 bases and J by 4 bases, and 2 bases separated the two germline ends. From germline, CDR1 is SEHNR and CDR2 FQNEAQ (reference sequence). The CDR3 sequence is CASSHNEKLFF. The CDR3 DNA reads as TGTGCCAGCAGCCATAATGAAAAACTGTTTTTT.

V gene TRBV11-1 combines with J gene TRBJ2-7; D is possibly TRBD2 (5 bases). Per germline, CDR1 SGHAT and CDR2 FQDESV (reference sequence). This CDR3 has 12 residues. Deletions cut 6 bases from V and 5 bases from J, with 11 bases between. The CDR3 loop reads CASSYTRDEQYF. The CDR3 coding sequence is TGTGCCAGCAGTTATACGAGGGACGAGCAGTACTTC. The full variable domain, with the rest looked up from reference TRBV11-1 and TRBJ2-7, is EAEVAQSPRYKITEKSQAVAFWCDPISGHATLYWYRQILGQGPELLVQFQDESVVDDSQLPKDRFSAERLKGVDSTLKIQPAELGDSAMYLCASSYTRDEQYFGPGTRLTVT.

The CDR3 loop is CASSLGSGVGYGYTF. The CDR3 DNA reads as TGTGCCAGCAGCTTAGGGTCAGGGGTAGGATATGGCTACACCTTC. This chain uses TRBV7-9 with TRBJ1-2; D is possibly TRBD1 (6 bases). The CDR3 sequence is 15 residues long. Germline loops: CDR1 SEHNR, CDR2 FQNEAQ (reference sequence). V was trimmed by 1 base and J by 5 bases, leaving 14 bases between them.

This chain connects TRBV18 to TRBJ2-2; D not resolved. Trimming pared 5 bases from V and 1 base from J, leaving 8 bases between. This CDR3 spans 14 amino acids. Looked up from germline, CDR1 is KGHSH and CDR2 is LQKENI. CDR3 region: CASSSPVNTGELFF. The CDR3 DNA reads TGTGCCAGCTCAAGCCCGGTGAACACCGGGGAGCTGTTTTTT.

The V and J genes are TRBV18 and TRBJ2-7; the D gene is possibly TRBD1 (6 bases). The ends were cut back, 3 bases at V and 3 bases at J, with 12 bases in the middle. This CDR3 contains 14 residues. Germline V lookup: CDR1 KGHSH, CDR2 LQKENI. The CDR3 bases are TGTGCCAGCTCACCGCGGACAGATAGCTACGAGCAGTACTTC. This gives the protein CASSPRTDSYEQYF.

This chain links TRBV6-9 with TRBJ1-2, with 9 bases aligning to TRBD1. CDR1 and CDR2 (germline): MNHGY, SVAAGI. V was clipped by 5 bases and J by 8 bases; unmatched bases: 9. This CDR3 has 14 amino acids. The CDR3 reads CASSPAGQGPGYTF. DNA of the CDR3: TGTGCCAGCAGTCCAGCCGGACAGGGGCCCGGCTACACCTTC.

The chain has TRBV9 and TRBJ2-3; no clear D. CDR3 length: 14 amino acids. CDR1 and CDR2 (germline): SGDLS, YYNGEE. V lost 7 bases, J lost 4 bases, and 16 bases lay in between. CDR3 DNA sequence: TGTGCCAGCCAAACGGACGCAAGGGCAGATACGCAGTATTTT. It is translated as CASQTDARADTQYF.

This sequence joins TRBV6-4 and TRBJ2-1; either TRBD1 or TRBD2 may supply D (5 bases each). The CDR3 has 15 amino acids. In germline, CDR1 is MRHNA, CDR2 SNTAGT. V was shortened by 3 bases and J by 9 bases, with 18 bases between the two germline ends. In DNA form, the CDR3 reads TGTGCCAGCAGTGATGGGACGGTTGATAGGGGTGAGCAGTTCTTC. Its translation: CASSDGTVDRGEQFF.

With regard to this clone: The same CDR3 arises from other DNA sequences in this sample as well. The chain is built from TRBV29-1 and TRBJ2-7, with unresolved D. Trimming removed 6 bases from V and 6 bases from J, with 18 bases in between. The CDR3 covers 13 residues. Germline V gene data show CDR1 as SQVTM and CDR2 as ANQGSEA. Written as DNA, the CDR3 is TGCAGCGTGGGTAGATCGGCGAGAGGCGAGCAGTACTTC. It translates to CSVGRSARGEQYF.

The V and J genes are TRBV30 and TRBJ2-1, with 11 nucleotides matching TRBD1. In germline, CDR1 is GTSNPN, CDR2 SVGIG (reference sequence). Trimming took 4 bases from V and 0 from J; bases not matched to a gene: 26. This CDR3 is built from 23 residues. DNA of the CDR3: TGTGCCTGGAAGCCCATAGTCGGACGGAGAGGACAGGGGGCGAAGAGCTCCTACAATGAGCAGTTCTTC. Translated, it gives CAWKPIVGRRGQGAKSSYNEQFF.

By its share, this clone is large. The chain recombines TRBV5-1 with TRBJ2-5, with D hard to call. This CDR3 has 14 amino acids. Germline lookup yields CDR1 SGHRS and CDR2 YFSETQ. Trimming took 0 bases from V and 6 from J, leaving 12 bases between them. The chain's CDR3 is CASSLGYGTQTQYF. DNA of the CDR3: TGCGCCAGCAGCTTGGGTTACGGAACCCAGACCCAGTACTTC.

V is TRBV6-9 and J is TRBJ1-1; TRBD1 matches 7 bases. V trimming: 6 bases; J trimming: 4 bases; junction bases outside the gene matches: 5. The germline CDR1 and CDR2 sequences are MNHGY and SVAAGI. CDR3 length: 13 residues. The CDR3 bases are TGTGCCAGCAGAGAAAGGGGGCTCACTGAAGCTTTCTTT. Its translation: CASRERGLTEAFF.

This chain links TRBV14 with TRBJ2-7; 8 bases match TRBD1. The germline CDR1 and CDR2 sequences are SGHDN and FVKESK. This CDR3 is 15 amino acids long. V shed 4 bases and J 3 bases; nucleotides not matched to a gene: 8. For the CDR3, the DNA is TGTGCCAGCAGCCGCGTGGCAGGGGGCTACTACGAGCAGTACTTC. Its protein is CASSRVAGGYYEQYF.

The CDR3 here is CASSRPDSGSGYNEQFF. CDR3 DNA: TGTGCCAGCAGCCGGCCTGATAGCGGGAGTGGCTACAATGAGCAGTTCTTC. The gene calls are TRBV4-2 and TRBJ2-1; 9 bases are shared with TRBD2. This CDR3 has 17 residues. The J segment lost 3 bases and the V segment lost 4 bases, leaving 10 bases of the junction unmatched. The germline V gene has CDR1 LGHNA and CDR2 YNFKEQ.

The rearrangement uses TRBV7-3 and TRBJ2-2, with D hard to call. Germline CDR1 SGHTA, CDR2 FQGTGA. Trimming pared 5 bases from V and 6 bases from J, leaving 10 bases between. The CDR3 contains 13 residues. The CDR3 loop reads CASSDPVSGELFF. The CDR3 DNA reads TGTGCCAGCAGCGACCCCGTTTCCGGGGAGCTGTTTTTT.

This clone was picked up a small number of times. The rearrangement links TRBV9 to TRBJ2-2; 8 bases match TRBD1. Germline loops: CDR1 SGDLS, CDR2 YYNGEE. The trim removed 0 bases at V and 5 bases at J, leaving 6 bases unmatched. This CDR3 has 16 residues. CDR3 loop: CASSVGGQGNTGELFF. DNA for the CDR3: TGTGCCAGCAGCGTAGGTGGACAGGGTAATACCGGGGAGCTGTTTTTT. The variable domain in full, with the rest retrieved from reference TRBV9 and TRBJ2-2, is DSGVTQTPKHLITATGQRVTLRCSPRSGDLSVYWYQQSLDQGLQFLIQYYNGEERAKGNILERFSAQQFPDLHSELNLSSLELGDSALYFCASSVGGQGNTGELFFGEGSRLTVL.